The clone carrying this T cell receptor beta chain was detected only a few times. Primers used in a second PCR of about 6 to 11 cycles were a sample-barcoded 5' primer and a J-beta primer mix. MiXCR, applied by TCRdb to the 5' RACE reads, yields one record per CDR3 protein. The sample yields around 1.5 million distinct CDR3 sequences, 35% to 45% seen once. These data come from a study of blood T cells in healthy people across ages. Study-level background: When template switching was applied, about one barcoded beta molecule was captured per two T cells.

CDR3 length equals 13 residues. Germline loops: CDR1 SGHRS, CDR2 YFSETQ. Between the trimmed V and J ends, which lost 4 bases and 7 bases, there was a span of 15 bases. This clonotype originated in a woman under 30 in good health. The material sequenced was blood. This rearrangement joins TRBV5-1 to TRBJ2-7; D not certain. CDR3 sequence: CASSVGRQLEQYF. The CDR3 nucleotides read TGCGCCAGCAGCGTAGGACGGCAGTTGGAGCAGTACTTC.